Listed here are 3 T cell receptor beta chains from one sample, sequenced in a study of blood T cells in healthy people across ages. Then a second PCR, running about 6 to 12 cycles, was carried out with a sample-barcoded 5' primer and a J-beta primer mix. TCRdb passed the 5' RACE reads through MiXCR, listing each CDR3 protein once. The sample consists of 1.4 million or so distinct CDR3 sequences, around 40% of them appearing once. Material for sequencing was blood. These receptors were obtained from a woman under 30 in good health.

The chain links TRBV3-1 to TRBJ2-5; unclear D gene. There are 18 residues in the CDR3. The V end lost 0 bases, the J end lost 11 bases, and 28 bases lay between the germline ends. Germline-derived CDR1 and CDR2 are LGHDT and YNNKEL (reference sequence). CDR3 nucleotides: TGTGCCAGCAGCCAAGAACACACTGCCTCCAAGCTCTACAATGAGCAGTACTTC. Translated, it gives CASSQEHTASKLYNEQYF.

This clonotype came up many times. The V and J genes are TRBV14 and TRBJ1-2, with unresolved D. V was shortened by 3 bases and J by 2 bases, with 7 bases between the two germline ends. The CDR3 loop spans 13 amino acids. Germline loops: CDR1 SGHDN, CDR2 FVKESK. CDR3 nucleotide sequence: TGTGCCAGCAGCCAGGGTATCAACTATGGCTACACCTTC. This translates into CASSQGINYGYTF.

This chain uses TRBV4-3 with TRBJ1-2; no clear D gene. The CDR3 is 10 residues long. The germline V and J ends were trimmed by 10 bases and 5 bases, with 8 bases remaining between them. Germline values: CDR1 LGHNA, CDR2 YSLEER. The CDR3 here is CAKVGYGYTF. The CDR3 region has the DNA TGCGCCAAGGTCGGGTATGGCTACACCTTC.